A single sample is the source of the 27 T cell receptor beta chains below, sequenced in a study of blood T cells in healthy people across ages. Alongside a J-beta primer mix, a sample-barcoded 5' primer served in a second PCR lasting about 7 to 12 cycles. TCRdb re-called the 5' RACE reads through MiXCR, storing one row per CDR3 protein. The table lists just under 750,000 distinct CDR3 sequences, approximately 22% of them singletons. The sequencing sample was made of blood. These receptor sequences come from a man between 65 and 85 years old in good health.

V and J are TRBV12-3 or TRBV12-4 and TRBJ1-2; no clear D gene. V lost 3 bases and J lost 6, with 17 bases in between. This CDR3 region has 15 residues. The CDR3 DNA reads as TGTGCCAGCAGTTTTAGCGTGCAGGCCTGGGATGGCTACACCTTC. It specifies CASSFSVQAWDGYTF.

Comment on this clonotype: Its ends do not fully match the called genes, so a read error is possible. CDR3 nucleotide sequence: TGTGCCAGCAGCCGAATTGGGACTTTCCCCCTAAACACTCAGTACTTC. This translates into CASSRIGTFPLNTQYF. The J gene is TRBJ2-4, the V gene TRBV12-3 or TRBV12-4; the D gene is possibly TRBD2 (6 bases). This CDR3 contains 16 residues.

This clonotype was seen more than once but under ten times. The CDR3 does not end in the conserved phenylalanine or tryptophan, so this is likely a read error. CDR3: CAISDDAWGQYV. CDR3 bases: TGTGCCATCAGTGATGACGCCTGGGGGCAGTACGTC. The rearrangement joins TRBV10-3 to TRBJ2-5; D is tentatively TRBD1 or TRBD2 (5 bases each). The CDR3 extends over 12 amino acids. Per the germline V gene, CDR1 is ENHRY and CDR2 is SYGVKD. Between the trimmed V and J ends, which lost 3 bases and 11 bases, there was a span of 13 bases.

The chain carries TRBV12-3 or TRBV12-4 and TRBJ2-3, with a tentative D call TRBD1 (5 bases). This CDR3 is built from 15 residues. Deletions cut 1 base from V and 4 bases from J, with 12 bases between. The CDR3 region is CASSLVRTIADTQYF. CDR3 coding DNA: TGTGCCAGCAGTTTAGTCAGGACAATCGCAGATACGCAGTATTTT.

Only one count was recorded for this clonotype. The chain joins TRBV20-1 to TRBJ1-6, with D hard to call. The CDR3 runs to 14 residues. Trimming removed 5 bases from V and 0 bases from J, with 8 bases in between. Germline V gene data show CDR1 as DFQATT and CDR2 as SNEGSKA (reference sequence). CDR3 protein: CSAGRSSYNSPLHF. The CDR3 coding sequence is TGCAGTGCTGGACGGAGCTCCTATAATTCACCCCTCCACTTT.

V is TRBV19 and J is TRBJ1-5; D not certain. Trimming took 5 bases from V and 0 from J, leaving 17 bases between them. CDR3 length: 17 amino acids. CDR1 and CDR2 from the germline V gene are LNHDA and SQIVND (reference sequence). CDR3 sequence reads: CASSVTTSSYSNQPQHF. The CDR3 DNA reads as TGTGCCAGTAGTGTTACGACAAGTTCTTATAGCAATCAGCCCCAGCATTTT.

There are a few counts of this clonotype. This chain joins TRBV2 and TRBJ1-4; D perhaps matches TRBD1 (5 bases). This CDR3 comprises 13 residues. Germline CDR1 SNHLY, CDR2 FYNNEI. The V end was cut by 5 bases, the J end by 6 bases, with 10 bases between. In DNA, the CDR3 is TGTGCCAGCAGTACAGGTTTGGATGAAAAACTGTTTTTT. This sequence encodes CASSTGLDEKLFF.

The genes are TRBV2 and TRBJ2-1, with TRBD2 matching 7 bases. CDR1 SNHLY and CDR2 FYNNEI come from the germline V gene. The CDR3 runs 17 residues. Trimming at V came to 3 bases and at J to 0 bases, leaving 8 bases not matched to a gene. The CDR3 sequence: CASSDRWLAVSYNEQFF. CDR3 coding DNA: TGTGCCAGCAGTGACCGTTGGCTAGCGGTCTCCTACAATGAGCAGTTCTTC.

Notes on this clonotype: The junction does not match germline at one end; this may be a read error. The V gene is TRBV5-4, the J gene TRBJ1-4; possible D gene TRBD1, 5 bases. Germline assignment: CDR1 SGHNT and CDR2 YYREEE (reference sequence). This CDR3 is built from 14 residues. The CDR3 reads CASSWGLSNEELFF. In DNA, the CDR3 is TGTGCCAGCAGCTGGGGACTGTCTAATGAAGAACTGTTTTTT.

The chain uses TRBV5-6 and TRBJ2-3; perhaps D is TRBD1 or TRBD2 (5 bases each). Trimming shortened V by 4 bases and J by 0 bases, and 12 bases separated the two germline ends. Per the germline V gene, CDR1 is SGHDT and CDR2 is YYEEEE. The CDR3 runs 15 residues. CDR3 region: CASSTGPSSTDTQYF. The DNA for the CDR3 is TGTGCCAGCAGCACGGGGCCTTCTAGCACAGATACGCAGTATTTT. The variable domain in full, with the rest retrieved from reference TRBV5-6 and TRBJ2-3, is DAGVTQSPTHLIKTRGQQVTLRCSPKSGHDTVSWYQQALGQGPQFIFQYYEEEERQRGNFPDRFSGHQFPNYSSELNVNALLLGDSALYLCASSTGPSSTDTQYFGPGTRLTVL.

This clonotype has at least ten counts. V is TRBV28 and J is TRBJ2-7; D gene ambiguous. This CDR3 is 11 amino acids long. Trimming removed 4 bases from V and 3 bases from J, with 4 bases in between. Germline assignment: CDR1 MDHEN and CDR2 SYDVKM. This CDR3 reads CASSSLYEQYF. The DNA for the CDR3 is TGTGCCAGCAGTTCCCTCTACGAGCAGTACTTC.

The J gene is TRBJ2-3, the V gene TRBV18; D is unclear. CDR3 length: 16 residues. The V end was cut by 0 bases, the J end by 0 bases, with 10 bases between. Germline CDR1 and CDR2: KGHSH and LQKENI. The CDR3 spells CASSPPGPRSTDTQYF. CDR3 bases: TGTGCCAGCTCACCACCCGGACCGCGCAGCACAGATACGCAGTATTTT. The whole variable domain, filled in from reference TRBV18 and TRBJ2-3, reads NAGVMQNPRHLVRRRGQEARLRCSPMKGHSHVYWYRQLPEEGLKFMVYLQKENIIDESGMPKERFSAEFPKEGPSILRIQQVVRGDSAAYFCASSPPGPRSTDTQYFGPGTRLTVL.

CDR3 sequence (DNA): TGTGCCAGCGGGGAAAACCGGGACCGCTCCTACGAGCAGTACTTC. Translating it yields CASGENRDRSYEQYF. The chain employs TRBV2 and TRBJ2-5, with D possibly being TRBD1 or TRBD2 (5 bases each). The end of the DNA fits TRBJ2-7 better, so the J call may be wrong. The CDR3 spans 15 residues. CDR1 is SNHLY, CDR2 FYNNEI, per germline.

This clonotype has just a few counts. V is TRBV20-1 and J is TRBJ1-4; D gene uncertain. Trimming pared 1 base from V and 8 bases from J, leaving 11 bases between. This CDR3 comprises 13 residues. Germline loops: CDR1 DFQATT, CDR2 SNEGSKA (reference sequence). The CDR3 here is CSARGQWYEKLFF. CDR3 sequence (DNA): TGCAGTGCTAGAGGGCAGTGGTACGAAAAACTGTTTTTT.

In its sample, this clonotype was seen a few times. The chain has TRBV6-5 and TRBJ2-3, with D hard to call. The CDR3 loop spans 15 amino acids. Germline V CDR1 and CDR2: MNHEY, SVGAGI. Trimming left V 3 bases short and J 3 bases short, with 13 bases between. The CDR3, as DNA: TGTGCCAGCAGTTATGGCGGAGCGCGGACAGATACGCAGTATTTT. This encodes CASSYGGARTDTQYF.

This clonotype was found a few times. This chain joins TRBV20-1 and TRBJ1-1; tentative D call: TRBD1 (6 bases). CDR1 and CDR2 (germline): DFQATT, SNEGSKA (reference sequence). V dropped 6 bases and J dropped 10 bases, with 21 bases sitting between them. The CDR3 is 13 amino acids. CDR3 residues: CSADGGAGLRAFF. CDR3 coding DNA: TGCAGTGCCGATGGGGGGGCGGGCCTGAGAGCTTTCTTT.

This clonotype occurred once. A single base separates this from a much larger clone, so it may be a read error. CDR3 protein: CACSSGNPGAEAFF. CDR3 sequence (DNA): TGTGCCTGCAGTTCGGGAAATCCGGGGGCTGAAGCTTTCTTT. The chain links TRBV6-2 or TRBV6-3 to TRBJ1-1; D may be TRBD1 (5 bases). From germline, CDR1 is MNHEY and CDR2 SVGEGT. The CDR3 loop spans 14 amino acids.

The rearrangement joins TRBV6-2 or TRBV6-3 to TRBJ1-1, with D perhaps matching TRBD1 (6 bases). Trimming pared 6 bases from V and 0 bases from J, leaving 14 bases between. The CDR3 spans 15 residues. CDR1 and CDR2 from the germline V gene are MNHEY and SVGEGT. CDR3 protein: CASRLTGHMNTEAFF. CDR3 nucleotide sequence: TGTGCCAGCAGGCTAACGGGACACATGAACACTGAAGCTTTCTTT.

The gene calls are TRBV5-1 and TRBJ2-3; 10 bases line up with TRBD2. Germline assignment: CDR1 SGHRS and CDR2 YFSETQ. The V and J ends lost 4 bases and 5 bases, in that order; junction bases with no gene match: 10. CDR3 length: 16 amino acids. The CDR3 nucleotides are TGCGCCAGCAGCGCGGGACTAGCGTATATGTTAGATACGCAGTATTTT. It specifies CASSAGLAYMLDTQYF.

In its sample, this clonotype was seen a few times. The chain joins TRBV5-1 to TRBJ2-5; 10 bases match TRBD2. The CDR3 consists of 16 residues. V gave up 2 bases and J gave up 1 base; unmatched junction bases: 5. The V gene's germline CDR1 is SGHRS and CDR2 YFSETQ. CDR3 amino acids: CASSFTSGASQETQYF. In nucleotides, the CDR3 is TGCGCCAGCAGCTTTACTAGCGGGGCAAGCCAAGAGACCCAGTACTTC.

This clonotype occurred a few times. J is TRBJ2-3 and V is TRBV15; TRBD2 agrees at 8 bases. Germline assignment: CDR1 LNHNV and CDR2 YYDKDF (reference sequence). The CDR3 is 13 residues long. The trim removed 7 bases at V and 0 bases at J, leaving 0 bases unmatched. CDR3 sequence: CATTGGSTDTQYF. CDR3 nucleotide sequence: TGTGCCACCACGGGGGGGAGCACAGATACGCAGTATTTT.

This chain links TRBV29-1 with TRBJ2-1; 13 bases are a match to TRBD2. The germline gives CDR1 SQVTM, CDR2 ANQGSEA. The length of the CDR3 is 15 residues. After removal of 5 bases from V and 4 bases from J, the junction contained 5 bases not matched to a gene. The CDR3 DNA follows: TGCAGCGTTCAACAACTAGCGGGAGGGTACAATGAGCAGTTCTTC. Its translation is CSVQQLAGGYNEQFF.

The genes are TRBV3-1 and TRBJ2-5; TRBD1 matches 9 bases. V was clipped by 4 bases and J by 9 bases; unmatched bases: 3. The length of the CDR3 is 12 residues. The V gene's germline CDR1 is LGHDT and CDR2 YNNKEL (reference sequence). For the CDR3, the DNA is TGTGCCAGCAGCCCTCGGACAGGGGCCCAGTACTTC. It is translated as CASSPRTGAQYF.

The sample holds a few counts of this clonotype. J is TRBJ1-2 and V is TRBV6-5; possibly TRBD1 for D (6 bases). The germline V and J ends were trimmed by 1 base and 6 bases, with 12 bases remaining between them. Germline loops: CDR1 MNHEY, CDR2 SVGAGI. This CDR3 comprises 14 residues. The CDR3 spells CASSYLQGRDGYTF. Written as DNA, the CDR3 is TGTGCCAGCAGTTACTTACAGGGCCGAGATGGCTACACCTTC.

This clonotype was observed a handful of times. V gene TRBV4-3 combines with J gene TRBJ1-2, with D uncertain. The V end was cut by 0 bases, the J end by 4 bases, with 9 bases between. CDR1 is LGHNA, CDR2 YSLEER, per germline. The CDR3 has 14 amino acids. CDR3 region: CASSQDPGAYGYTF. CDR3 coding DNA: TGCGCCAGCAGCCAAGACCCGGGAGCCTATGGCTACACCTTC.

The rearrangement uses TRBV12-3 or TRBV12-4 and TRBJ2-1, with 13 bases that match TRBD2. The J call may not be correct, given that the DNA end is closer to TRBJ2-7. CDR3 length: 16 amino acids. CDR3 bases: TGTGCCAGCAGCCGTCGGACTAGCGGGGGTTCCTACGAGCAGTACGTC. It codes for CASSRRTSGGSYEQYV.

This clonotype was seen a few times. One end of the junction fails to match germline, which may point to a read error. V is TRBV6-5 and J is TRBJ2-5, with 12 positions matching TRBD1. The germline V gene encodes CDR1 MNHEY and CDR2 SVGAGI. The CDR3 is made up of 16 amino acids. The CDR3 loop reads CASSPSRGTGGETQYF. The CDR3 DNA reads as TGCGCCAGCAGTCCATCGCGGGGGACAGGGGGCGAGACCCAGTACTTC.